This TCR beta chain derives from a study of cytomegalovirus exposure and HLA in healthy donors. About the research overall: Genetic ancestry analysis placed over 65% of the 350 to 500 donors that were genotyped in the Caucasian-associated cluster.

The PCR had 60 Vbeta and 13 Jbeta primers. The protocol was immunoSEQ multiplex PCR, while the TCRdb copy is restricted to in-frame clones and leaves out a portion. The table has 55,000 to 65,000 clones, about 77% seen once. In germline, CDR1 is SEHNR, CDR2 FQNEAQ (reference sequence). CDR3 size: 13 residues. Trimming stripped 3 bases from V and 10 bases from J, with 10 bases between. This sequence originates from a man aged 25 to 45 in good health and CMV-seropositive. The specimen was PBMCs. This chain connects TRBV7-9 to TRBJ1-6; weak D call: TRBD1 (5 bases). The CDR3 DNA reads TGTGCCAGCAGCTTCACGGGGGGATCACCCCTCCACTTT. Protein: CASSFTGGSPLHF.